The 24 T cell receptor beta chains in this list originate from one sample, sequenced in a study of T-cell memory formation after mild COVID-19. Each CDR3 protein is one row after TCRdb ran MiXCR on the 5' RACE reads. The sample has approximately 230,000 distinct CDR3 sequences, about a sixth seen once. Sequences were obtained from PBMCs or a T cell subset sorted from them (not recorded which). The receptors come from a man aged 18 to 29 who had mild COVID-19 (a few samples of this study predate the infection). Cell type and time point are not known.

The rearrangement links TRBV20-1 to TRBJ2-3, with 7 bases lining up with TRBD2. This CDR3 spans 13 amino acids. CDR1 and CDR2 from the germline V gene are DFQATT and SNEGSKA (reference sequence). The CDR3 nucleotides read TGCAGCCGGGGGGATCCCTTCGGAGATACGCAGTATTTT. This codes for CSRGDPFGDTQYF.

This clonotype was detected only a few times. Written as DNA, the CDR3 is TGTGCCATCAGTGAGGAGGGGGGTCGAGATACGCAGTATTTT. Amino acid sequence: CAISEEGGRDTQYF. This chain connects TRBV10-3 to TRBJ2-3; D tentatively fits TRBD1 or TRBD2 (6 bases each). Deletions cut 2 bases from V and 5 bases from J, with 11 bases between. In germline, CDR1 is ENHRY, CDR2 SYGVKD. The length of the CDR3 is 14 residues.

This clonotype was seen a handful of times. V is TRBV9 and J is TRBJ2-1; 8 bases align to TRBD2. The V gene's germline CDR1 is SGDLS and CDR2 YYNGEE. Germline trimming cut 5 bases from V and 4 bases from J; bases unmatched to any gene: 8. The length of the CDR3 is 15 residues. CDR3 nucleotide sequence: TGTGCCAGCAGTGTTGCTAGCGGGTATTACAATGAGCAGTTCTTC. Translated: CASSVASGYYNEQFF.

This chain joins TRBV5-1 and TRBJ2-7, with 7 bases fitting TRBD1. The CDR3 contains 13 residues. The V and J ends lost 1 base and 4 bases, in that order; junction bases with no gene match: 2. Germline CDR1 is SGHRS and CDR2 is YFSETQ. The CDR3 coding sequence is TGCGCCAGCAGCTTGCTGACAGGGTACGAGCAGTACGTC. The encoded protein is CASSLLTGYEQYV.

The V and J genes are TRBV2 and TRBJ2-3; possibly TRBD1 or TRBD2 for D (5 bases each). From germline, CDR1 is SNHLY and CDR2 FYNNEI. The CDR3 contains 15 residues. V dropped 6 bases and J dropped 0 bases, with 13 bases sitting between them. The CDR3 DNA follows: TGTGCCAGCAGCGCCCGGGACCAGAGCACAGATACGCAGTATTTT. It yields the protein CASSARDQSTDTQYF.

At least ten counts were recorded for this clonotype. Written as DNA, the CDR3 is TGCGCCAGCAGCTTTGACGGGCAAAGTGGCTACACCTTC. It encodes CASSFDGQSGYTF. This chain joins TRBV5-1 and TRBJ1-2; no clear D gene. V was cut by 2 bases and J by 7 bases, with 12 bases left in between. The CDR3 is 13 residues long. Per germline, CDR1 SGHRS and CDR2 YFSETQ.

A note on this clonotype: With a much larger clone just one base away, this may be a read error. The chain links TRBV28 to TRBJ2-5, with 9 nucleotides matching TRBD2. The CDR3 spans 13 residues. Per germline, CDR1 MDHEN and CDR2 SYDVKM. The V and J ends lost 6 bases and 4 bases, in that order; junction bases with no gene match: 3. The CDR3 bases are TGTGCCAGCAGACCGACTAGCGGAGAGACCCAGTACTTC. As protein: CASRPTSGETQYF.

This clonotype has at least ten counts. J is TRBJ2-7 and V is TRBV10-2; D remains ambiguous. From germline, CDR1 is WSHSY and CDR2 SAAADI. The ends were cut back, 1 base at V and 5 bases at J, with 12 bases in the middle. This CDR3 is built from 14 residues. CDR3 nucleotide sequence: TGCGCCAGCAGTGAGTATTCCTACGACGACGAGCAGTACTTC. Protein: CASSEYSYDDEQYF.

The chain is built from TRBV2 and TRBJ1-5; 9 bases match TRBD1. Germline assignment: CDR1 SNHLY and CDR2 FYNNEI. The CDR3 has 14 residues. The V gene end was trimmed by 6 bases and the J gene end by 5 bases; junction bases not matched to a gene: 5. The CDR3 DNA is TGTGCCAGCAGGGCCGGGACAGGGCATCAGCCCCAGCATTTT. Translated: CASRAGTGHQPQHF.

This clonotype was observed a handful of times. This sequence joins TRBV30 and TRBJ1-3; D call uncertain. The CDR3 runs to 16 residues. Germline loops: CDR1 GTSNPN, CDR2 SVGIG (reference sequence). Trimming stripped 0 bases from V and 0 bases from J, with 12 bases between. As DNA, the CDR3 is TGTGCCTGGAGTGTACCTGGACCCTACTCTGGAAACACCATATATTTT. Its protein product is CAWSVPGPYSGNTIYF.

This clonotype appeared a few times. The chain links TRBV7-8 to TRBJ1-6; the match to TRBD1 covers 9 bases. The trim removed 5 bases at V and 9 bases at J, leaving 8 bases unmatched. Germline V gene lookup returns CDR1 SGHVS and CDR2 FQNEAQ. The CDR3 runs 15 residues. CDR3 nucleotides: TGTGCCAGCAGCCAAATGGGACAGGGCCCTTCACCCCTCCACTTT. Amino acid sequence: CASSQMGQGPSPLHF.

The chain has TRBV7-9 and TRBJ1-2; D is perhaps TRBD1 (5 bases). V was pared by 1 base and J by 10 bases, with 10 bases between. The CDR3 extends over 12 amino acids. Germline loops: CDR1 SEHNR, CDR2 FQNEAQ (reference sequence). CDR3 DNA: TGTGCCAGCAGCTTAGGGGGGAATCTCTACACCTTC. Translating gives CASSLGGNLYTF.

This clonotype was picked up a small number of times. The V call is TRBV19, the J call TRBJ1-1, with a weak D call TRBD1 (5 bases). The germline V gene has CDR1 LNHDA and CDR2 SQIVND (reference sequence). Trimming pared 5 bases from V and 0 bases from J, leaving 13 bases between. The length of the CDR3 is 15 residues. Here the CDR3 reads CASSRQSVMNTEAFF. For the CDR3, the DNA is TGTGCCAGTAGTCGACAGTCTGTTATGAACACTGAAGCTTTCTTT. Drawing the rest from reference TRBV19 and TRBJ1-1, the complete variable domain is DGGITQSPKYLFRKEGQNVTLSCEQNLNHDAMYWYRQDPGQGLRLIYYSQIVNDFQKGDIAEGYSVSREKKESFPLTVTSAQKNPTAFYLCASSRQSVMNTEAFFGQGTRLTVV.

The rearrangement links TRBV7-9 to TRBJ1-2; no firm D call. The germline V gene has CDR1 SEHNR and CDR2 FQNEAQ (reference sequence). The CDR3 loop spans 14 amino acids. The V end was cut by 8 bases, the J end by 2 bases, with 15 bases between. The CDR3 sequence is CASLRVQTNYGYTF. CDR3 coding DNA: TGTGCCAGCCTTCGTGTCCAGACCAACTATGGCTACACCTTC.

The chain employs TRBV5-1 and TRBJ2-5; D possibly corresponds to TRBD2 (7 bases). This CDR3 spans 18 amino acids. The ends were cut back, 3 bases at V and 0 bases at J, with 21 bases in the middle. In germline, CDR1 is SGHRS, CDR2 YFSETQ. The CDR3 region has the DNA TGCGCCAGCAGCTCCTTGTCGGGGGCGACTAGCTACCAAGAGACCCAGTACTTC. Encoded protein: CASSSLSGATSYQETQYF.

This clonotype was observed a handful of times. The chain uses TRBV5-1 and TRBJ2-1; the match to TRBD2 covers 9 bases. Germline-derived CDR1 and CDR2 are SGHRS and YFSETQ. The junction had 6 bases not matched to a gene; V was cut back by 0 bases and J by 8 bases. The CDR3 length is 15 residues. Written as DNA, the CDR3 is TGCGCCAGCAGCTTGGCGGTAGCGGGGGATTATGAGCAGTTCTTC. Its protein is CASSLAVAGDYEQFF.

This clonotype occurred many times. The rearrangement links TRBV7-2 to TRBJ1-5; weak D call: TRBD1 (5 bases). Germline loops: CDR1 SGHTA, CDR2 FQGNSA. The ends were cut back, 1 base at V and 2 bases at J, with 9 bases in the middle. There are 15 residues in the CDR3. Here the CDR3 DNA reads TGTGCCAGCAGCTTAGACGGGGGTGGCAATCAGCCCCAGCATTTT. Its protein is CASSLDGGGNQPQHF. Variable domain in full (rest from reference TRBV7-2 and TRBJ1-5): GAGVSQSPSNKVTEKGKDVELRCDPISGHTALYWYRQSLGQGLEFLIYFQGNSAPDKSGLPSDRFSAERTGGSVSTLTIQRTQQEDSAVYLCASSLDGGGNQPQHFGDGTRLSIL.

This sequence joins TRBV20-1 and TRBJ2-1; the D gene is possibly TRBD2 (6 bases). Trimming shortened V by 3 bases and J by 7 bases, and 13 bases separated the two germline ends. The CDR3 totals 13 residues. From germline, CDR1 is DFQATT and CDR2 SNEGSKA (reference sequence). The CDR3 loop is CSARGGLRNEQFF. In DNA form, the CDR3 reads TGCAGTGCTAGGGGGGGACTTAGGAATGAGCAGTTCTTC.

This CDR3 is CSAHVPGQGANSPLHF. The DNA for the CDR3 is TGCAGTGCTCATGTCCCGGGACAGGGGGCTAATTCACCCCTCCACTTT. The rearrangement uses TRBV20-1 and TRBJ1-6; 12 bases are a match to TRBD1. Unmatched junction bases numbered 8, after V lost 5 bases and J lost 6 bases. The length of the CDR3 is 16 residues. The germline gives CDR1 DFQATT, CDR2 SNEGSKA (reference sequence).

CDR3 nucleotides: TGTGCCAGTAGCTGGGGGGTAGCGGGGACCGGGGAGCTGTTTTTT. It is translated as CASSWGVAGTGELFF. The rearrangement joins TRBV19 to TRBJ2-2; 8 positions match TRBD2. This CDR3 has 15 amino acids. Per the germline V gene, CDR1 is LNHDA and CDR2 is SQIVND (reference sequence). Germline trimming cut 6 bases from V and 5 bases from J; bases unmatched to any gene: 8.

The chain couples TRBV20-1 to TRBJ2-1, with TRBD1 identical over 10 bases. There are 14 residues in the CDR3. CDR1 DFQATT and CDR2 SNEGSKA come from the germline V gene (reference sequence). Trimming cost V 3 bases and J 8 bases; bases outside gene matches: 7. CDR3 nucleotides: TGCAGTGCTAGTCGACCGGGACAGGGGTATGAGCAGTTCTTC. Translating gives CSASRPGQGYEQFF.

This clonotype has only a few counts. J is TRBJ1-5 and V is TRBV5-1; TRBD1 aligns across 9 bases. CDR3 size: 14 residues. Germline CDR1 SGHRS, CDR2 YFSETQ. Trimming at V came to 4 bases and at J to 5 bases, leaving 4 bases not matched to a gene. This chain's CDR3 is CASSVTGGDQPQHF. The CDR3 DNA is TGCGCCAGCAGCGTAACAGGGGGCGATCAGCCCCAGCATTTT.

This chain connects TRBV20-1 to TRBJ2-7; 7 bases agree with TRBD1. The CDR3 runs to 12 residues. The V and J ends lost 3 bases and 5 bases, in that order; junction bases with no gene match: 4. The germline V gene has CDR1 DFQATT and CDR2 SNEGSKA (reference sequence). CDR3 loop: CSASSQGDEQYF. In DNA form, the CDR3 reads TGCAGTGCTAGTTCCCAGGGGGACGAGCAGTACTTC.

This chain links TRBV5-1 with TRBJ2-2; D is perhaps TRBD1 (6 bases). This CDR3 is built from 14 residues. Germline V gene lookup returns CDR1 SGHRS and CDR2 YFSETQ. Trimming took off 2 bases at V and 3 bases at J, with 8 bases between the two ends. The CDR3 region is CASSLQGDTGELFF. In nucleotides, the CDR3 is TGCGCCAGCAGCTTACAGGGTGACACCGGGGAGCTGTTTTTT.